These T cell receptor beta chains were read from a single sample in a study of blood T cell repertoires in COVID-19. Sequenced by immunoSEQ multiplex PCR; TCRdb stores in-frame clones only, minus some. The data contain under 300,000 clones, 75% to 85% of them seen just once; the ten biggest clones take up roughly 5.5%. The sample taken for sequencing was peripheral blood. These receptors all stem from a human donor in a cohort sampled during active COVID-19. CDR3s include the opening cysteine and the closing phenylalanine or tryptophan.

J gene | V gene | CDR3 protein
TRBJ1-2 | TRBV3-1/TRBV3-2 | CASSNGGGEGGYTF
TRBJ1-1 | TRBV3-1/TRBV3-2 | CASSQAQEFTEAFF
TRBJ2-7 | TRBV28 | CASSPFGIFRSYEQYF
TRBJ2-3 | TRBV27 | CASSPLLAGSTDTQYF
TRBJ2-2 | TRBV4-2 | CASSSEGGSTGELFF
TRBJ1-2 | TRBV2 | CASPGGDYGYTF
TRBJ2-7 | TRBV18 | CASSSSGGAGEQYF
TRBJ1-5 | TRBV27 | CASSFEGGGQPQHF
TRBJ2-1 | TRBV28 | CASRPNPSGPYNEQFF
TRBJ1-6 | TRBV5-1 | CASSSGTDNSPLHF
TRBJ2-2 | TRBV5-5 | CASSWTSGRTGELFF
TRBJ2-5 | TRBV7-6 | CASSLAGVAAQETQYF
TRBJ2-1 | TRBV5-1 | CASFDGDSRYEQFF
TRBJ1-1 | TRBV28 | CASSLRGEGMNTEAFF
TRBJ1-1 | TRBV9 | CASSRGGTEAFF
TRBJ2-7 | TRBV28 | CASNEPGQGTYEQYF
TRBJ1-1 | TRBV18 | CASSPGAGAVNTEAFF
TRBJ2-7 | TRBV3-1/TRBV3-2 | CASSQADSRGIYEQYF
TRBJ2-7 | TRBV15 | CATSREQGITYEQYF
TRBJ1-2 | TRBV5-1 | CASSLVGQGGPPNYGYTF
TRBJ1-5 | TRBV5-1 | CASSLGGGNNQPQHF
TRBJ2-3 | TRBV21-1 | CASSKAEKRRVGTDTQYF
TRBJ2-7 | TRBV2 | CASSIDRGKNEQYF
TRBJ2-1 | TRBV7-7 | CASSSTSGSSYNEQFF